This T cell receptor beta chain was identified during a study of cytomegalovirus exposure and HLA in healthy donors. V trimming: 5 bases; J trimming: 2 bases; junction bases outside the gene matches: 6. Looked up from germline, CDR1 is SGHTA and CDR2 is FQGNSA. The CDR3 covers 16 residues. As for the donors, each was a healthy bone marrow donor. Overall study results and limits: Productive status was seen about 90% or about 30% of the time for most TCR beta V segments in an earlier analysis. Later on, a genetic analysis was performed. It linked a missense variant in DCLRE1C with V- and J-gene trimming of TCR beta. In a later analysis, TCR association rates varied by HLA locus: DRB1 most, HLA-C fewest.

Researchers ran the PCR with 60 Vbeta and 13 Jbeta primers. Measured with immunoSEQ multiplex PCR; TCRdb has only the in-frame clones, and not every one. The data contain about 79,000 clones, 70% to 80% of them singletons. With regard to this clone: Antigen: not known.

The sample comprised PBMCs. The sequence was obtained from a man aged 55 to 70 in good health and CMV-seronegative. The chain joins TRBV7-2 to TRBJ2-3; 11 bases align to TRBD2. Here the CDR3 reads CASSQNSGRATDTQYF. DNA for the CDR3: TGTGCCAGCAGCCAGAATAGCGGGAGGGCCACAGATACGCAGTATTTT.